These 11 T cell receptor beta chains were sequenced from one sample in a study of patients and donors after allogeneic stem cell transplantation. From the RT-PCR reads, TCRdb called clonotypes with MiXCR, one entry per CDR3 protein. The data contain some 880,000 distinct CDR3 sequences, over 15% of them singletons. The sequenced sample was blood, either unsorted or a sorted T cell fraction (not recorded which). Receptors were obtained from a human donor who was either an allogeneic HSCT recipient or a stem cell or donor lymphocyte infusion donor (not recorded which). It is not recorded whose cells these are; they may come from a transplant donor.

The chain recombines TRBV20-1 with TRBJ1-1; D remains ambiguous. The CDR3 is made up of 14 amino acids. In germline, CDR1 is DFQATT, CDR2 SNEGSKA (reference sequence). Trimming shortened V by 5 bases and J by 3 bases, and 16 bases separated the two germline ends. CDR3 residues: CSACPIGLDTEAFF. CDR3 sequence (DNA): TGCAGTGCTTGTCCCATTGGCTTGGACACTGAAGCTTTCTTT.

The rearrangement links TRBV5-1 to TRBJ1-3, with D possibly being TRBD1 (6 bases). The germline gives CDR1 SGHRS, CDR2 YFSETQ. The V gene lost 4 bases and the J gene lost 4 bases, with 12 bases spanning the gap. This CDR3 has 14 residues. The CDR3 region has the DNA TGCGCCAGCAGCGGGGGGGCACAAGGAAACACCATATATTTT. The encoded protein is CASSGGAQGNTIYF.

The chain joins TRBV5-4 to TRBJ2-5; D not certain. The CDR3 sequence is 13 residues long. Per germline, CDR1 SGHNT and CDR2 YYREEE (reference sequence). Trimming stripped 1 base from V and 3 bases from J, with 7 bases between. CDR3 in amino acids: CASSLRQEETQYF. CDR3 nucleotides: TGTGCCAGCAGCTTGCGGCAGGAAGAGACCCAGTACTTC.

This clonotype was seen a handful of times. This chain links TRBV12-3 or TRBV12-4 with TRBJ1-4; D gene uncertain. The CDR3 runs 13 residues. V was pared by 2 bases and J by 8 bases, with 9 bases between. The CDR3 loop reads CASSLSYIEKLFF. CDR3 bases: TGTGCCAGCAGTTTAAGTTATATCGAAAAACTGTTTTTT.

This clonotype has only a few counts. The chain joins TRBV7-6 to TRBJ2-1, with 8 bases lining up with TRBD1. Trimming took 4 bases from V and 7 from J; bases not matched to a gene: 12. Germline CDR1 is SGHVS and CDR2 is FNYEAQ. The CDR3 loop spans 16 amino acids. This CDR3 reads CASSYSSLGQGNEQFF. CDR3 coding DNA: TGTGCCAGCAGCTACTCGTCTCTAGGACAGGGTAATGAGCAGTTCTTC.

This sequence joins TRBV11-1 and TRBJ2-7, with D unclear. The CDR3 consists of 13 residues. V was pared by 3 bases and J by 3 bases, with 9 bases between. The V gene's germline CDR1 is SGHAT and CDR2 FQDESV (reference sequence). DNA for the CDR3: TGTGCCAGCAGCTTGGCCACTTACTACGAGCAGTACTTC. As protein: CASSLATYYEQYF.

This clonotype was detected ten times or more. The gene calls are TRBV5-1 and TRBJ2-5; TRBD1 matches 7 bases. This CDR3 contains 14 residues. The germline V gene has CDR1 SGHRS and CDR2 YFSETQ. J lost 7 bases, V lost 3 bases, and 9 bases had no gene match. The CDR3 protein is CASSSTGEWRTQYF. CDR3 sequence (DNA): TGCGCCAGCAGCTCTACAGGGGAGTGGAGGACCCAGTACTTC.

The chain uses TRBV9 and TRBJ2-7; no clear D. The CDR3 is 16 amino acids. Germline CDR1 and CDR2: SGDLS and YYNGEE. V was shortened by 1 base and J by 2 bases, with 16 bases between the two germline ends. In nucleotides, the CDR3 is TGTGCCAGCAGCGTAAGATCTAGTTCAACCCCCTACGAGCAGTACTTC. This encodes CASSVRSSSTPYEQYF.

The V call is TRBV7-9, the J call TRBJ2-7; D possibly matches TRBD1 or TRBD2 (5 bases each). Between the trimmed V and J ends, which lost 3 bases and 4 bases, there was a span of 16 bases. Germline V gives CDR1 SEHNR, CDR2 FQNEAQ (reference sequence). There are 15 residues in the CDR3. This CDR3 is CASSFPRGEGYEQYF. DNA for the CDR3: TGTGCCAGCAGCTTTCCTAGAGGAGAGGGGTACGAGCAGTACTTC. Supplemented by reference TRBV7-9 and TRBJ2-7, the full variable domain reads DTGVSQNPRHKITKRGQNVTFRCDPISEHNRLYWYRQTLGQGPEFLTYFQNEAQLEKSRLLSDRFSAERPKGSFSTLEIQRTEQGDSAMYLCASSFPRGEGYEQYFGPGTRLTVT.

The gene calls are TRBV5-6 and TRBJ2-1; D unresolved. Trimming cost V 4 bases and J 0 bases, with 14 bases left between them. The CDR3 runs to 16 residues. Germline loops: CDR1 SGHDT, CDR2 YYEEEE. CDR3 protein: CASSPDPASSYNEQFF. Written as DNA, the CDR3 is TGTGCCAGCAGCCCCGACCCGGCCAGCTCCTACAATGAGCAGTTCTTC. Full variable domain (outside the CDR3, taken from reference TRBV5-6 and TRBJ2-1): DAGVTQSPTHLIKTRGQQVTLRCSPKSGHDTVSWYQQALGQGPQFIFQYYEEEERQRGNFPDRFSGHQFPNYSSELNVNALLLGDSALYLCASSPDPASSYNEQFFGPGTRLTVL.

This clonotype was seen only once. V gene TRBV5-6 combines with J gene TRBJ2-7; 10 bases match TRBD1. Germline lookup yields CDR1 SGHDT and CDR2 YYEEEE. The CDR3 covers 15 residues. The ends lost 6 bases at V and 5 bases at J; junction bases unmatched: 11. The chain's CDR3 is CASTPVGQGIDEQYF. The CDR3 DNA follows: TGTGCCAGCACGCCGGTGGGACAGGGGATCGACGAGCAGTACTTC. The full variable domain, completed using reference TRBV5-6 and TRBJ2-7, is DAGVTQSPTHLIKTRGQQVTLRCSPKSGHDTVSWYQQALGQGPQFIFQYYEEEERQRGNFPDRFSGHQFPNYSSELNVNALLLGDSALYLCASTPVGQGIDEQYFGPGTRLTVT.